Presented here are 16 T cell receptor beta chains from one specimen sequenced in a study of T cell changes during pregnancy in multiple sclerosis. Assay: immunoSEQ multiplex PCR; the TCRdb copy retains only in-frame clones and omits some. The table records about 38,000 clones, about 92% of them present only once. This specimen consisted of CD8+ T cells from peripheral blood mononuclear cells, obtained in the third trimester of pregnancy. The receptors here all came from a female donor with multiple sclerosis, enrolled in a pregnancy study.

V is TRBV27 and J is TRBJ2-6, with 7 nucleotides matching TRBD1. Looked up from germline, CDR1 is MNHEY and CDR2 is SMNVEV (reference sequence). The CDR3 runs to 16 residues. Trimming took 6 bases from V and 0 from J; bases not matched to a gene: 5. CDR3 sequence: CASSPGQSSGANVLTF. The CDR3 nucleotides are TGTGCCAGCAGCCCGGGACAGAGCTCTGGGGCCAACGTCCTGACTTTC.

V and J are TRBV6-6 and TRBJ2-3; 8 positions agree with TRBD2. CDR3 size: 16 residues. After removal of 1 base from V and 6 bases from J, the junction contained 9 bases not matched to a gene. Germline loops: CDR1 MNHNY, CDR2 SVGAGI (reference sequence). The CDR3 DNA reads as TGTGCCAGCAGTTACTTTGCTAGCGGGTCCTTTGATACGCAGTATTTT. Amino acid sequence: CASSYFASGSFDTQYF.

The chain employs TRBV2 and TRBJ2-1, with D tentatively TRBD2 (6 bases). Germline V gene sequence: CDR1 SNHLY, CDR2 FYNNEI. This CDR3 has 14 residues. The V end lost 3 bases, the J end lost 1 base, and 7 bases lay between the germline ends. CDR3 sequence: CASSDGGSYNEQFF. The CDR3 DNA reads as TGTGCCAGCAGTGATGGAGGGTCCTACAATGAGCAGTTCTTC.

The chain couples TRBV7-9 to TRBJ2-7; maybe TRBD1 (6 bases). This CDR3 spans 15 amino acids. In germline, CDR1 is SEHNR, CDR2 FQNEAQ (reference sequence). V gave up 5 bases and J gave up 7 bases, with 21 bases separating them. DNA of the CDR3: TGTGCCAGCAGCCCCCCGACAGGACGCGCGAAGGAGCAGTACTTC. It encodes CASSPPTGRAKEQYF.

The gene calls are TRBV29-1 and TRBJ2-1; D perhaps matches TRBD1 (5 bases). Trimming cost V 3 bases and J 3 bases, with 12 bases left between them. CDR1 and CDR2 from the germline V gene are SQVTM and ANQGSEA. CDR3 length equals 14 residues. CDR3 sequence reads: CSVEATVVYNEQFF. The CDR3 bases are TGCAGCGTTGAGGCGACAGTGGTCTACAATGAGCAGTTCTTC.

This clone was counted a single time. The chain employs TRBV5-4 and TRBJ1-2, with TRBD1 identical over 7 bases. Looked up from germline, CDR1 is SGHNT and CDR2 is YYREEE (reference sequence). The length of the CDR3 is 11 residues. V dropped 10 bases and J dropped 3; count of bases not matched to a gene: 3. The CDR3 loop is CADRVYYGYTF. The CDR3 bases are TGTGCCGACAGGGTGTACTATGGCTACACCTTC. The complete variable domain, with remaining parts taken from reference TRBV5-4 and TRBJ1-2, reads ETGVTQSPTHLIKTRGQQVTLRCSSQSGHNTVSWYQQALGQGPQFIFQYYREEENGRGNFPPRFSGLQFPNYSSELNVNALELDDSALYLCADRVYYGYTFGSGTRLTVV.

This clone was found once. The chain is built from TRBV5-6 and TRBJ2-7, with 7 nucleotides matching TRBD1. CDR1 SGHDT and CDR2 YYEEEE come from the germline V gene. With V trimmed by 0 bases and J by 6 bases, 6 bases remained unmatched. The CDR3 is made up of 14 amino acids. CDR3 DNA sequence: TGTGCCAGCAGCTTGGGTATAGGGGGCGGCGAGCAGTACTTC. It codes for CASSLGIGGGEQYF.

This clone showed up just a few times. The J gene is TRBJ1-1, the V gene TRBV2; 7 bases align to TRBD1. V was clipped by 2 bases and J by 7 bases; unmatched bases: 4. The CDR3 sequence is 13 residues long. Germline CDR1 is SNHLY and CDR2 is FYNNEI. CDR3 loop: CASSETGQSEAFF. CDR3 sequence (DNA): TGTGCCAGCAGTGAAACGGGACAGAGTGAAGCTTTCTTT.

The chain recombines TRBV6-5 with TRBJ2-1, with 7 bases that match TRBD1. The V gene's germline CDR1 is MNHEY and CDR2 SVGAGI. The CDR3 has 15 amino acids. Trimming cost V 6 bases and J 4 bases; bases outside gene matches: 9. This CDR3 reads CASSDRTGLYNEQFF. The CDR3 nucleotides are TGTGCCAGCAGCGACCGGACAGGTTTGTACAATGAGCAGTTCTTC.

This chain joins TRBV2 and TRBJ1-1, with D tentatively TRBD1 (5 bases). The CDR3 length is 14 residues. Germline CDR1 and CDR2: SNHLY and FYNNEI. Trimming left V 3 bases short and J 8 bases short, with 16 bases between. The CDR3 region has the DNA TGTGCCAGCAGTGATGGGGCCGACGGGCGGGAAGCTTTCTTT. Amino acid sequence: CASSDGADGREAFF.

V usage is TRBV5-6 and J usage is TRBJ2-1; maybe TRBD1 (6 bases). Germline lookup yields CDR1 SGHDT and CDR2 YYEEEE. Trimming shortened V by 0 bases and J by 7 bases, and 11 bases separated the two germline ends. This CDR3 has 14 amino acids. CDR3 DNA sequence: TGTGCCAGCAGCTTGGGAGGGGGTAAGAATGAGCAGTTCTTC. Its translation is CASSLGGGKNEQFF.

Notes on this clone: The junction differs from germline at one of its ends, possibly a read error. Other DNA variants within this sample encode the same CDR3. The V gene is TRBV11-2, the J gene TRBJ1-2; the D gene is possibly TRBD1 (6 bases). CDR1 and CDR2 from the germline V gene are SGHAT and FQNNGV. The CDR3 has 13 amino acids. CDR3 in DNA: TGTGCCAGTAGCTTCGCTACAGGGTACGGCTACACCTTC. Amino acid sequence: CASSFATGYGYTF. Full variable domain (remainder filled in from reference TRBV11-2 and TRBJ1-2): EAGVAQSPRYKIIEKRQSVAFWCNPISGHATLYWYQQILGQGPKLLIQFQNNGVVDDSQLPKDRFSAERLKGVDSTLKIQPAKLEDSAVYLCASSFATGYGYTFGSGTRLTVV.

This clone was picked up one time. The rearrangement links TRBV14 to TRBJ2-1, with 12 bases matching TRBD2. Germline-derived CDR1 and CDR2 are SGHDN and FVKESK. J lost 6 bases, V lost 3 bases, and 9 bases had no gene match. The CDR3 is 17 residues long. The CDR3 nucleotides are TGTGCCAGCAGCCAGGGGCCTTCTAGCGGGGGGGTCAATGAGCAGTTCTTC. This sequence encodes CASSQGPSSGGVNEQFF.

The chain joins TRBV7-3 to TRBJ2-1, with 11 bases matching TRBD2. With 5 bases clipped from V and 7 bases from J, the junction kept 10 bases outside the gene matches. Germline V gives CDR1 SGHTA, CDR2 FQGTGA. The length of the CDR3 is 16 residues. The CDR3 region has the DNA TGTGCCAGCAGCCACACTAGCGGGGGCTTGGGGAATGAGCAGTTCTTC. Translating it yields CASSHTSGGLGNEQFF.

The V gene is TRBV27, the J gene TRBJ2-1; the match to TRBD1 covers 7 bases. The CDR3 contains 13 residues. Germline CDR1 MNHEY, CDR2 SMNVEV (reference sequence). V shed 5 bases and J 10 bases; nucleotides not matched to a gene: 8. Written as DNA, the CDR3 is TGTGCCAGCAGTCCCACAGGGGTTCGGGAGCAGTTCTTC. It encodes CASSPTGVREQFF.

The chain uses TRBV4-1 and TRBJ2-7; D might be TRBD1 (5 bases). CDR3 size: 15 residues. Trimming shortened V by 5 bases and J by 5 bases, and 19 bases separated the two germline ends. Germline V CDR1 and CDR2: MGHRA, YSYEKL. CDR3 protein: CASSGIRQGFHEQYF. The CDR3 nucleotides read TGCGCCAGCAGCGGGATCCGCCAGGGTTTCCACGAGCAGTACTTC.